The entry that follows covers one T cell receptor (beta chain) sequence. Trimming cost V 8 bases and J 1 base, with 8 bases left between them. Per germline, CDR1 LNHDA and CDR2 SQIVND (reference sequence). CDR3 size: 12 residues. The data were produced by immunoSEQ multiplex PCR, yet TCRdb's version contains in-frame clones alone and is incomplete. The sample has 65,000 to 70,000 clones; 65% to 85% are singletons. The data derive from a study of blood T cell repertoires in COVID-19. Study-level background: Spain, Italy and the United States supplied samples that represented acute and convalescent COVID-19.

The chain joins TRBV19 to TRBJ1-1; D is unclear. The clonotype comes from an older woman with acute or convalescent COVID-19. Sequenced material: peripheral blood. The CDR3 spells CASAEGNTEAFF. The CDR3 DNA sequence: TGTGCCAGTGCGGAGGGGAACACTGAAGCTTTCTTT. The full variable domain, rest sourced from reference TRBV19 and TRBJ1-1, is DGGITQSPKYLFRKEGQNVTLSCEQNLNHDAMYWYRQDPGQGLRLIYYSQIVNDFQKGDIAEGYSVSREKKESFPLTVTSAQKNPTAFYLCASAEGNTEAFFGQGTRLTVV.